This record covers a single T cell receptor beta chain. What it binds is not known. This specimen comes from a study of neoadjuvant nivolumab and ipilimumab in lung cancer. Study-level results: Resected tumors had greater TCR richness and clonality than uninvolved lung.

Sequencing used immunoSEQ multiplex PCR; TCRdb keeps in-frame clones, though not all of them. The sample shows 39,000 or so clones, roughly 87% of them seen only once. Trimming removed 8 bases from V and 0 bases from J, with 14 bases in between. CDR1 and CDR2 (germline): SGHTA, FQGNSA. The CDR3 runs 15 residues. The source material was peripheral blood, sampled before neoadjuvant nivolumab, alone or with ipilimumab. The TCR was taken from an adult with non-small cell lung cancer. This chain uses TRBV7-2 with TRBJ2-1; possibly TRBD2 for D (5 bases). In DNA form, the CDR3 reads TGTGCCAGCGGGGTCAAGGACTCCTCCTACAATGAGCAGTTCTTC. Translation gives CASGVKDSSYNEQFF.